This T cell receptor beta chain originates from a study of cytomegalovirus exposure and HLA in healthy donors. Study conclusions and caveats: In a later analysis, HLA-associated TCR beta chains were more clonally expanded than equally common others.

The PCR made use of 60 Vbeta and 13 Jbeta primers. Measured with immunoSEQ multiplex PCR; TCRdb has only the in-frame clones, and not every one. The sample carries 150,000 to 200,000 clones, around 85% recorded once. Remarks on this clone: Its antigen is unidentified.

This CDR3 is built from 16 residues. V lost 5 bases and J lost 2; bases outside the gene matches: 10. Germline-derived CDR1 and CDR2 are MDHEN and SYDVKM. This chain connects TRBV28 to TRBJ2-7, with 9 bases that match TRBD1. This sequence originates from a young man in good health and CMV-seropositive. The sample was PBMCs. The chain's CDR3 is CASSNIPGTGPYEQYF. Written as DNA, the CDR3 is TGTGCCAGCAGTAACATCCCCGGGACAGGGCCCTACGAGCAGTACTTC.